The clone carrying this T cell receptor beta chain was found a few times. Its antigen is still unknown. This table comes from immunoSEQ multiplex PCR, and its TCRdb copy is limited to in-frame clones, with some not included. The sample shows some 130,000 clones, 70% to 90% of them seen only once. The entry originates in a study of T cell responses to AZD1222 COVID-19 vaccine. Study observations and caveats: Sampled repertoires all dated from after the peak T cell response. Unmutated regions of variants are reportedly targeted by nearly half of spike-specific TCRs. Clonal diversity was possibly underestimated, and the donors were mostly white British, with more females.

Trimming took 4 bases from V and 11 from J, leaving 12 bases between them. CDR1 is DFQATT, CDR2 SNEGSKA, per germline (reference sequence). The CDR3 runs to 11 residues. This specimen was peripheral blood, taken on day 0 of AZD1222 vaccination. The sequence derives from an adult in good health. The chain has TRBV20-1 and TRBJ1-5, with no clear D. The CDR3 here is CSAIPLGAQHF. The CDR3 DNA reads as TGCAGTGCTATCCCTCTTGGAGCCCAGCATTTT.